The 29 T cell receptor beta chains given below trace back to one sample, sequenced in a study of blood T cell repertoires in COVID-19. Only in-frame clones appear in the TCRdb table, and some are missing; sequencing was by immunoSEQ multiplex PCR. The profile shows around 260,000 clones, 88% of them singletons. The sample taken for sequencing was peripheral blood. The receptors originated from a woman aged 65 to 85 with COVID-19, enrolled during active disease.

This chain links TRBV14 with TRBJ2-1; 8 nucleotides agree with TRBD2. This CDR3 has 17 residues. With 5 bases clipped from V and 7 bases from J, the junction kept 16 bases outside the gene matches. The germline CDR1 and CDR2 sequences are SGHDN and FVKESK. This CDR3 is CASSSHWAGGPQNEQFF. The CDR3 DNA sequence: TGTGCCAGCAGCTCCCACTGGGCGGGAGGTCCTCAGAATGAGCAGTTCTTC.

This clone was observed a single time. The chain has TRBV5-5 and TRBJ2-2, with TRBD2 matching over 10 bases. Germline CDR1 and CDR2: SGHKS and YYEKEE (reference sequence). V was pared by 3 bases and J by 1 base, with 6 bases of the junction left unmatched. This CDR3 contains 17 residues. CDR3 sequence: CASSWLAGVGNTGELFF. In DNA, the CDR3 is TGTGCCAGCAGCTGGCTAGCGGGAGTGGGGAACACCGGGGAGCTGTTTTTT.

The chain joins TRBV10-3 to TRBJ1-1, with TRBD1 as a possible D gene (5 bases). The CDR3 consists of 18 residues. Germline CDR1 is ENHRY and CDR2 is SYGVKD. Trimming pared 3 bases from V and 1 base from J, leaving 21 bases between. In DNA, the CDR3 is TGTGCCATCAGTGACGGATTACCCAAGACGGGGGGGAACACTGAAGCTTTCTTT. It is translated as CAISDGLPKTGGNTEAFF.

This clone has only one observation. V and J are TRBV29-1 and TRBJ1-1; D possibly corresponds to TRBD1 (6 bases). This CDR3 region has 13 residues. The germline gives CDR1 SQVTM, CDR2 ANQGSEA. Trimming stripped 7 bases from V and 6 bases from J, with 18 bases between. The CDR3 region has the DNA TGCAGCGCGTCGGGGGGGCGAGGAGCTGAAGCTTTCTTT. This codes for CSASGGRGAEAFF.

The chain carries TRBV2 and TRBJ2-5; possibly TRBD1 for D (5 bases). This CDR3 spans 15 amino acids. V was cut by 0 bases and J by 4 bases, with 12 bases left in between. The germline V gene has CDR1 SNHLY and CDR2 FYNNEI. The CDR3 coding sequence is TGTGCCAGCAGTGAAGCGTGGGGCAGGGCAGAGACCCAGTACTTC. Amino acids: CASSEAWGRAETQYF.

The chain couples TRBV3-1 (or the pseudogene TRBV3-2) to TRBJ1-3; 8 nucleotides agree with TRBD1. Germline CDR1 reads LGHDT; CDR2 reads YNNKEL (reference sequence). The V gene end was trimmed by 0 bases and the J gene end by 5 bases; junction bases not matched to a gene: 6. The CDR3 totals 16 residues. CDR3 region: CASSQDSGQGRNTIYF. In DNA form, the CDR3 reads TGTGCCAGCAGCCAAGATTCCGGACAGGGAAGAAACACCATATATTTT.

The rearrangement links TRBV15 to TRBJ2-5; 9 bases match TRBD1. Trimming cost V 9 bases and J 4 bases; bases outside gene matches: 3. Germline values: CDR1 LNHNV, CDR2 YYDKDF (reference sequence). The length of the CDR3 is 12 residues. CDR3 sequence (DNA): TGTGCCACAAAGGACAGGGGAGAGACCCAGTACTTC. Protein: CATKDRGETQYF.

The DNA for the CDR3 is TGTGCCAGCAGCGTGCCGGTTAGCGGGAGGGGTACCTACAATGAGCAGTTCTTC. Translated, it gives CASSVPVSGRGTYNEQFF. The chain employs TRBV9 and TRBJ2-1; 11 bases line up with TRBD2. The CDR3 runs to 18 residues. Germline assignment: CDR1 SGDLS and CDR2 YYNGEE. Trimming removed 2 bases from V and 2 bases from J; junction bases left unmatched: 9.

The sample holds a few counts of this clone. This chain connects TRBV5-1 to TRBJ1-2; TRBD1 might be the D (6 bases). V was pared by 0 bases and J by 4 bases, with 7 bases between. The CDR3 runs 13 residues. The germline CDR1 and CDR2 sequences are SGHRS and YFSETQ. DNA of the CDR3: TGCGCCAGCAGCTTGGCCAGGGGCTATGGCTACACCTTC. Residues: CASSLARGYGYTF.

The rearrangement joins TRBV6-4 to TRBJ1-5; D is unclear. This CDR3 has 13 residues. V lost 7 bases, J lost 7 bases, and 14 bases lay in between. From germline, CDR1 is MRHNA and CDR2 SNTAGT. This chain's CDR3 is CASKSPPKQPQHF. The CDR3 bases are TGTGCCAGCAAAAGTCCTCCTAAACAGCCCCAGCATTTT.

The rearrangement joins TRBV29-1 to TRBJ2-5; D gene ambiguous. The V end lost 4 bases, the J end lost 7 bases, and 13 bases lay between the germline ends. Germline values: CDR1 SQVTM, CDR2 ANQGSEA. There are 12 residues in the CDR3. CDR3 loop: CSVVAVLGTQYF. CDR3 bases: TGCAGCGTTGTGGCGGTTTTAGGGACCCAGTACTTC. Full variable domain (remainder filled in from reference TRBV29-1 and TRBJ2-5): SAVISQKPSRDICQRGTSLTIQCQVDSQVTMMFWYRQQPGQSLTLIATANQGSEATYESGFVIDKFPISRPNLTFSTLTVSNMSPEDSSIYLCSVVAVLGTQYFGPGTRLLVL.

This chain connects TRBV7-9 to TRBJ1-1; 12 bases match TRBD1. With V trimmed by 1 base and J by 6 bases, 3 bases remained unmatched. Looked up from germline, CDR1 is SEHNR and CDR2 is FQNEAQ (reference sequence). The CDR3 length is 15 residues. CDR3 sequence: CASSLVGQGAPEAFF. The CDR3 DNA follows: TGTGCCAGCAGCTTAGTGGGACAGGGGGCGCCTGAAGCTTTCTTT.

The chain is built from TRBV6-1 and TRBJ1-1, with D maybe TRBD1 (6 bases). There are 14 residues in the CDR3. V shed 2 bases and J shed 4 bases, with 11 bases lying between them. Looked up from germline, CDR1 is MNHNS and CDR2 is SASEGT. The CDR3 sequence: CASSEHRGTTEAFF. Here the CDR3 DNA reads TGTGCCAGCAGTGAACATAGGGGGACCACTGAAGCTTTCTTT.

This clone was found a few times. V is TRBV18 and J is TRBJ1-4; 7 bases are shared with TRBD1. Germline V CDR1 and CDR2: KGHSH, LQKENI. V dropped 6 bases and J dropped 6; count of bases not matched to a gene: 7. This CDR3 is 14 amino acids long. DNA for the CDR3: TGTGCCAGCTCGCCGACAGGGTTAGATGAAAAACTGTTTTTT. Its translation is CASSPTGLDEKLFF.

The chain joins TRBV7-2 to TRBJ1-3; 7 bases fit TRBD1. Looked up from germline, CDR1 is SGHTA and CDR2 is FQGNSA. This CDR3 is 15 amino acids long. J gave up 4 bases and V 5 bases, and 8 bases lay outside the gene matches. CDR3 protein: CASSADRWAGNTIYF. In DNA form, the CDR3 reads TGTGCCAGCAGCGCGGACAGGTGGGCGGGAAACACCATATATTTT.

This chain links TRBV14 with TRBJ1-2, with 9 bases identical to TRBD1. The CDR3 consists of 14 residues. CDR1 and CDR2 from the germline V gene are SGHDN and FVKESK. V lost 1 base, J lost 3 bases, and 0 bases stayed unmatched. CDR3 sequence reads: CASSQGTGDYGYTF. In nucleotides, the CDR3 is TGTGCCAGCAGCCAAGGGACAGGGGACTATGGCTACACCTTC.

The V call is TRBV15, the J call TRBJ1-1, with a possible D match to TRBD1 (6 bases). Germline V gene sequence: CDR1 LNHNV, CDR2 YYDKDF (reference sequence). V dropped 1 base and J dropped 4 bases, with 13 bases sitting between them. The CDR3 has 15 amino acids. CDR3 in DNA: TGTGCCACCAGCAGAGTAACAGGGAGCGGCACTGAAGCTTTCTTT. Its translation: CATSRVTGSGTEAFF.

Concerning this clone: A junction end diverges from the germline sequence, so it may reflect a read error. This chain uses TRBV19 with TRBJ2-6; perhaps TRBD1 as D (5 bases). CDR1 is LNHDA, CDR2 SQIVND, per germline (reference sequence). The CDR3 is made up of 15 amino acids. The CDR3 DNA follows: TGTGCCAGTAGTGTAGACAGATCCGGGGCCAACGTCCTGACTTTC. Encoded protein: CASSVDRSGANVLTF.

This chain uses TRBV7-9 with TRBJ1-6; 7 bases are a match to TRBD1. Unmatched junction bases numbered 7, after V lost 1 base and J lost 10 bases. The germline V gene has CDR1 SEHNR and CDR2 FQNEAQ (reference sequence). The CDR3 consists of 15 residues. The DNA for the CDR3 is TGTGCCAGCAGCTTAGGACAGGGAATAGGATCACCCCTCCACTTT. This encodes CASSLGQGIGSPLHF.

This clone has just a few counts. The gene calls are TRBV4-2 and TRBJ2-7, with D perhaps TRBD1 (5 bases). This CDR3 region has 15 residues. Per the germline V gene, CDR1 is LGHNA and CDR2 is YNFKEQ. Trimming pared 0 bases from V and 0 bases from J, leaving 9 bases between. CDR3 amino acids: CASSQDRGLSYEQYF. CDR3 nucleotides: TGTGCCAGCAGCCAAGATAGGGGCCTCTCCTACGAGCAGTACTTC.

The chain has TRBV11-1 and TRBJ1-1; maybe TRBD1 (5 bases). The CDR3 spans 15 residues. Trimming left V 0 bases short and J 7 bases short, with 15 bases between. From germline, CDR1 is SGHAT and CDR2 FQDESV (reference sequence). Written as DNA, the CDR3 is TGTGCCAGCAGCTTAGCATCGGGGGGTTGGGGTGAAGCTTTCTTT. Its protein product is CASSLASGGWGEAFF. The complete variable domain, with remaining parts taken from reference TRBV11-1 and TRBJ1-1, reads EAEVAQSPRYKITEKSQAVAFWCDPISGHATLYWYRQILGQGPELLVQFQDESVVDDSQLPKDRFSAERLKGVDSTLKIQPAELGDSAMYLCASSLASGGWGEAFFGQGTRLTVV.

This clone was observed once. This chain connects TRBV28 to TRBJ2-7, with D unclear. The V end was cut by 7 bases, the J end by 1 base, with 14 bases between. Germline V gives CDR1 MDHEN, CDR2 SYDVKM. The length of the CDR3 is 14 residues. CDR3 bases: TGTGCCAGCAAATCTACAGAGCCTTCCTACGAGCAGTACTTC. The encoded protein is CASKSTEPSYEQYF.

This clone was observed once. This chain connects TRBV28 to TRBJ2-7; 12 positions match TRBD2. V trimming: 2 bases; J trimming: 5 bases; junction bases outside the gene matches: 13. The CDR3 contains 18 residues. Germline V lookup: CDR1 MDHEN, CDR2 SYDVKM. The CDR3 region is CASSLSGFSGLAGNEQYF. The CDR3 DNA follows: TGTGCCAGCAGTTTAAGTGGGTTTAGTGGACTAGCGGGAAACGAGCAGTACTTC. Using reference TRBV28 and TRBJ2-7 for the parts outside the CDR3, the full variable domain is DVKVTQSSRYLVKRTGEKVFLECVQDMDHENMFWYRQDPGLGLRLIYFSYDVKMKEKGDIPEGYSVSREKKERFSLILESASTNQTSMYLCASSLSGFSGLAGNEQYFGPGTRLTVT.

This CDR3 is CAISGGTENTEAFF. CDR3 bases: TGTGCCATCAGTGGGGGGACAGAGAACACTGAAGCTTTCTTT. The chain links TRBV10-3 to TRBJ1-1, with TRBD1 matching 7 bases. The germline V gene encodes CDR1 ENHRY and CDR2 SYGVKD. The CDR3 consists of 14 residues. The V gene end was trimmed by 4 bases and the J gene end by 1 base; junction bases not matched to a gene: 3.

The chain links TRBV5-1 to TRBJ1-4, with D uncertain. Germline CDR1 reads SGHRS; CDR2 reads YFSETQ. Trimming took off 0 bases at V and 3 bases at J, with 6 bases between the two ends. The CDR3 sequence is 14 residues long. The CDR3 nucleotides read TGCGCCAGCAGCTTGGGTCCGTCTAATGAAAAACTGTTTTTT. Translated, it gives CASSLGPSNEKLFF.

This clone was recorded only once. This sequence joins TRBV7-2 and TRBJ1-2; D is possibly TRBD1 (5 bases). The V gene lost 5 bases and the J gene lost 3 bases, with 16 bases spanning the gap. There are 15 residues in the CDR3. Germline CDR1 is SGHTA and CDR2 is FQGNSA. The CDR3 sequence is CASSPQLLRDYGYTF. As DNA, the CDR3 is TGTGCCAGCAGCCCTCAGTTACTCAGGGACTATGGCTACACCTTC.

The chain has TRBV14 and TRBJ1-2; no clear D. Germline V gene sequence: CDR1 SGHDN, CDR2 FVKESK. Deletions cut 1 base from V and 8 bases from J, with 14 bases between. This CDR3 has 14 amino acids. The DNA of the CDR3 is TGTGCCAGCAGCCAAGCCCCCCCCGCCGAGGGCTACACCTTC. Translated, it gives CASSQAPPAEGYTF.

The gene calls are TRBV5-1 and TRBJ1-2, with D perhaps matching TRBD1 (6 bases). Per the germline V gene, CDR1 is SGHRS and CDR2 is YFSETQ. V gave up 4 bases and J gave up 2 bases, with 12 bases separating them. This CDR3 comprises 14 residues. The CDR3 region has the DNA TGCGCCAGCAGCCAAACACAGGGAAACTATGGCTACACCTTC. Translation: CASSQTQGNYGYTF.

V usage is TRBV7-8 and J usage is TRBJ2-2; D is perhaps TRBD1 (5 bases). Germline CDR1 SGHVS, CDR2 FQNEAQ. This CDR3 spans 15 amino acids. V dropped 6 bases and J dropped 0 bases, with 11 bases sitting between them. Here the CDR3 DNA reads TGTGCCAGCAGATCCGACAGCACGAACACCGGGGAGCTGTTTTTT. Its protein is CASRSDSTNTGELFF.